This passage covers 5 T cell receptor beta chains from one sample sequenced in a study of cytomegalovirus exposure and HLA in healthy donors. Using immunoSEQ multiplex PCR, the repertoire was profiled, and TCRdb retains in-frame clones only, with some absent. This sample has about 130,000 clones, with more than 80% found just once. The material sequenced was PBMCs. All receptors come from a woman in her 30s in good health and CMV-seropositive.

The chain couples TRBV9 to TRBJ2-1, with 9 bases lining up with TRBD2. Germline V lookup: CDR1 SGDLS, CDR2 YYNGEE. V shed 0 bases and J 13 bases; nucleotides not matched to a gene: 11. CDR3 length equals 15 residues. The CDR3 DNA sequence: TGTGCCAGCAGCGTAGAACCGAGCGGGAGGATAGAACAGTTCTTC. Its protein product is CASSVEPSGRIEQFF. Looking up the rest from reference TRBV9 and TRBJ2-1 gives the full variable domain: DSGVTQTPKHLITATGQRVTLRCSPRSGDLSVYWYQQSLDQGLQFLIQYYNGEERAKGNILERFSAQQFPDLHSELNLSSLELGDSALYFCASSVEPSGRIEQFFGPGTRLTVL.

This clone was detected only once. The V and J genes are TRBV7-9 and TRBJ1-1, with unresolved D. The CDR3 is 13 amino acids. CDR1 is SEHNR, CDR2 FQNEAQ, per germline (reference sequence). The ends were cut back, 2 bases at V and 6 bases at J, with 10 bases in the middle. CDR3 sequence reads: CASSLLVGAEAFF. CDR3 nucleotides: TGTGCCAGCAGCTTATTAGTGGGAGCTGAAGCTTTCTTT.

This clone has just one count. The chain recombines TRBV7-2 with TRBJ2-3; D gene ambiguous. The CDR3 spans 14 residues. Trimming took off 5 bases at V and 7 bases at J, with 16 bases between the two ends. CDR1 and CDR2 from the germline V gene are SGHTA and FQGNSA. The CDR3 nucleotides read TGTGCCAGCAGCCCCTGGAGAGATGTAAATACGCAGTATTTT. As protein: CASSPWRDVNTQYF.

The gene calls are TRBV5-1 and TRBJ1-1; a weak D match, TRBD1 (5 bases). Per germline, CDR1 SGHRS and CDR2 YFSETQ. V gave up 0 bases and J gave up 1 base, with 10 bases separating them. The CDR3 extends over 15 amino acids. CDR3 in amino acids: CASSLAGRTNTEAFF. The CDR3, as DNA: TGCGCCAGCAGCTTGGCAGGGAGGACGAACACTGAAGCTTTCTTT.

A single count supports this clone. V usage is TRBV29-1 and J usage is TRBJ2-7; 9 nucleotides align to TRBD1. There are 13 residues in the CDR3. Germline loops: CDR1 SQVTM, CDR2 ANQGSEA. V gave up 3 bases and J gave up 6 bases; unmatched junction bases: 6. CDR3: CSVETTGGGEQYF. Here the CDR3 DNA reads TGCAGCGTTGAGACAACAGGGGGCGGCGAGCAGTACTTC.